The sequence of this T cell receptor (beta chain) was determined in a study of radiotherapy plus CTLA-4 blockade in lung cancer. Clones were read by immunoSEQ multiplex PCR, and TCRdb kept only the in-frame ones, dropping some. This sample has 90,000 to 150,000 clones, with 65% to 85% found just once. The table lists this clone with a few counts. Sequenced material: peripheral blood, taken from a patient treated with radiotherapy plus ipilimumab. This clonotype originated in a human donor with non-small cell lung cancer who had a partial response to radiotherapy plus ipilimumab.

The CDR3: CAWSYGDTQYF. DNA of the CDR3: TGTGCCTGGAGTTACGGGGATACGCAGTATTTT. This chain connects TRBV30 to TRBJ2-3; D is unresolved. CDR1 is GTSNPN and CDR2 is SVGIG in the germline V gene (reference sequence). Trimming pared 2 bases from V and 6 bases from J, leaving 6 bases between. The CDR3 loop spans 11 amino acids.